One T cell receptor beta chain is described in this entry. Libraries were prepared by immunoSEQ multiplex PCR; TCRdb keeps only in-frame clonotypes and omits some of them. The repertoire holds tens of thousands of clones, approximately 90% seen once, with 1.5% to 1.7% in the top ten. This sample is part of a study of siplizumab effects on memory and regulatory T cells. After removal of 8 bases from V and 4 bases from J, the junction contained 7 bases not matched to a gene. The CDR3 consists of 14 residues. In germline, CDR1 is MNHEY, CDR2 SMNVEV (reference sequence). Sequences were obtained from Tregs sorted from blood. This sequence was found in a human donor in good health. The chain is built from TRBV27 and TRBJ2-7, with 11 bases fitting TRBD2. CDR3 protein: CASQKTSGGYEQYF. In DNA, the CDR3 is TGTGCCAGCCAAAAAACTAGCGGGGGTTACGAGCAGTACTTC.